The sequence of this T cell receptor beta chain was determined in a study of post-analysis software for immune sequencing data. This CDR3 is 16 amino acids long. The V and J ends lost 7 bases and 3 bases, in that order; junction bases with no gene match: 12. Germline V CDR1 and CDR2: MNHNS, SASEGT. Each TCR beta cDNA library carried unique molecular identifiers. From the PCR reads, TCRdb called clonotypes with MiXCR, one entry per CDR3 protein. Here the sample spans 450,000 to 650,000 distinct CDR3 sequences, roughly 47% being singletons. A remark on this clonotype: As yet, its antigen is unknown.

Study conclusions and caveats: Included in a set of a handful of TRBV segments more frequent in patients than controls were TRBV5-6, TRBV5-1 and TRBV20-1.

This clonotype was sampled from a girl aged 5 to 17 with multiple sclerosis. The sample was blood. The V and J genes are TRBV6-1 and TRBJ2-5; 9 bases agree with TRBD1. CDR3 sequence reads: CASTILTGTGKETQYF. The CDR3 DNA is TGTGCCAGCACCATTTTAACTGGGACAGGGAAAGAGACCCAGTACTTC.